The entry below describes one T cell receptor (beta chain). Sequencing used immunoSEQ multiplex PCR; TCRdb keeps in-frame clones, though not all of them. This table holds hundreds of thousands of clones, around 89% found once. This specimen belongs to a study of blood T cell repertoires in COVID-19. Study at large: Acute-phase and convalescent COVID-19 samples originated in the United States, Italy and Spain. In each case, the material was cDNA or gDNA derived from T cells, B-cell-depleted T cells, or PBMCs.

V lost 2 bases to trimming and J lost 5 bases; unmatched junction nucleotides: 0. This CDR3 has 13 amino acids. The germline V gene encodes CDR1 MRHNA and CDR2 SNTAGT. The sequenced sample consisted of peripheral blood. This chain joins TRBV6-4 and TRBJ2-7, with 10 bases matching TRBD1. This TCR was sampled from a man aged 40-55 years with acute or convalescent COVID-19. CDR3 loop: CASSDGQGDEQYF. The DNA of the CDR3 is TGTGCCAGCAGTGACGGACAGGGGGACGAGCAGTACTTC.